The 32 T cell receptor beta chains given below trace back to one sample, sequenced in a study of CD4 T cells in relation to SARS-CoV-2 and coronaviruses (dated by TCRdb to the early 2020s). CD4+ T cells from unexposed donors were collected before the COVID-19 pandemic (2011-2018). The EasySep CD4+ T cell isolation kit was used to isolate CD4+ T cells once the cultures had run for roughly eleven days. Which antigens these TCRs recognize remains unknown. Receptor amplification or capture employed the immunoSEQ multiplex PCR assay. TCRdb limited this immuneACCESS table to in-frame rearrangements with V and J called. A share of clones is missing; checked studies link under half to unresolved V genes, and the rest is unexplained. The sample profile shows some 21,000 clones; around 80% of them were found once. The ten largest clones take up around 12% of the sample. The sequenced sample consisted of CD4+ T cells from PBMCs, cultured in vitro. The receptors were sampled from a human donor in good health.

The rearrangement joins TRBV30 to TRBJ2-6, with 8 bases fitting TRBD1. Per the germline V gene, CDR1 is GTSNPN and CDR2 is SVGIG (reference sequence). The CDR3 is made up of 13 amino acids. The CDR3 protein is CGTGSSGANVLTF. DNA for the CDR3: TGTGGGACAGGGAGCTCTGGGGCCAACGTCCTGACTTTC.

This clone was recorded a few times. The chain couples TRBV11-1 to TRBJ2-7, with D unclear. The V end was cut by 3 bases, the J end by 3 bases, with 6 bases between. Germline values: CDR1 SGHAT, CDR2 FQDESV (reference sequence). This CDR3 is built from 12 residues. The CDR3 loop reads CASSFTHYEQYF. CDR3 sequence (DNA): TGTGCCAGCAGCTTTACACACTACGAGCAGTACTTC.

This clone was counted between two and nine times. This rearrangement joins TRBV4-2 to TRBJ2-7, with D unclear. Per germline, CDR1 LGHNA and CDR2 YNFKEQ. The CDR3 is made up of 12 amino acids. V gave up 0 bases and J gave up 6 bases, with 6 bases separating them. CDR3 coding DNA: TGTGCCAGCAGCCAAGATCCCTCCGAGCAGTACTTC. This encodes CASSQDPSEQYF.

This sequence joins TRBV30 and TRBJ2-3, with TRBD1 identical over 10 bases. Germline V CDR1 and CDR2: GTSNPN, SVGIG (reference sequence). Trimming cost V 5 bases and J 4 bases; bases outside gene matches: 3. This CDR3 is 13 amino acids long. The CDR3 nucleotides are TGTGCCTGGGGGGGACAGGGGCCAGATACGCAGTATTTT. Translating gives CAWGGQGPDTQYF.

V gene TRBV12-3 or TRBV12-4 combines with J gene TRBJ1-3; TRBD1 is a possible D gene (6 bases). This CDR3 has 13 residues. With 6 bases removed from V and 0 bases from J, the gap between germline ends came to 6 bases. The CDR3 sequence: CASSRGSGNTIYF. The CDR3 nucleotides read TGTGCCAGCAGCAGGGGCTCTGGAAACACCATATATTTT.

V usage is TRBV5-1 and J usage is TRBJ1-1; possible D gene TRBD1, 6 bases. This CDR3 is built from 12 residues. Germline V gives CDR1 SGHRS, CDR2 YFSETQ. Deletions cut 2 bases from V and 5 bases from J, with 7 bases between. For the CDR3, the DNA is TGCGCCAGCAGCTTACAGGGTACTGAAGCTTTCTTT. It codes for CASSLQGTEAFF.

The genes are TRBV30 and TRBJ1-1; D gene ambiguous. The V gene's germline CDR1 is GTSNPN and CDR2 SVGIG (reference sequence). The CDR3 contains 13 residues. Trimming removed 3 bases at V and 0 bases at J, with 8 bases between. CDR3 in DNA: TGTGCCTGGAGGTCTCAGATGAACACTGAAGCTTTCTTT. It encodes CAWRSQMNTEAFF.

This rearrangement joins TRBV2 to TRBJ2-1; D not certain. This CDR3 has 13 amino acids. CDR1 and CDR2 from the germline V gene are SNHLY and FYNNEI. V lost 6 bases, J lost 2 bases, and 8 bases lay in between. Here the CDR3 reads CASRESPYNEQFF. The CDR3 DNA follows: TGTGCCAGCAGGGAATCTCCCTACAATGAGCAGTTCTTC.

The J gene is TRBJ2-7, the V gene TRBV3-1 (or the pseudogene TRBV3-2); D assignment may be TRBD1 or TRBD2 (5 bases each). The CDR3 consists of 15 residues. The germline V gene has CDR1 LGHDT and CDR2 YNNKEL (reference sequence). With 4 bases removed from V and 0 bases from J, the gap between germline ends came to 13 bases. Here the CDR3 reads CASSPNSGGSYEQYF. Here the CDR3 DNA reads TGTGCCAGCAGCCCTAATTCTGGGGGCTCCTACGAGCAGTACTTC.

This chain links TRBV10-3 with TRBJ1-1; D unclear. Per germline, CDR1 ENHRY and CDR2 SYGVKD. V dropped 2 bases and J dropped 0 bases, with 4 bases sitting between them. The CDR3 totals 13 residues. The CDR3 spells CAISERVNTEAFF. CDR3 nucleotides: TGTGCCATCAGTGAGCGGGTGAACACTGAAGCTTTCTTT.

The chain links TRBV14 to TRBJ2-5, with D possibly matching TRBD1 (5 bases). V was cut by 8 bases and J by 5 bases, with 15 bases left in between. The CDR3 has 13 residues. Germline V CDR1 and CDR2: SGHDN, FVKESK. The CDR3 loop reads CASSGQAGETQYF. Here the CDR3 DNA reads TGTGCCAGCTCAGGGCAGGCCGGGGAGACCCAGTACTTC.

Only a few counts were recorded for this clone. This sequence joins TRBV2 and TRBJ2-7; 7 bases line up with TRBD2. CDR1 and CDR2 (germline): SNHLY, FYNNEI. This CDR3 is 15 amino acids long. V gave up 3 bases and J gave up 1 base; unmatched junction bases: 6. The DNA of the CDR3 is TGTGCCAGCAGTGAGGATACTAGCGTTTCCTACGAGCAGTACTTC. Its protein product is CASSEDTSVSYEQYF.

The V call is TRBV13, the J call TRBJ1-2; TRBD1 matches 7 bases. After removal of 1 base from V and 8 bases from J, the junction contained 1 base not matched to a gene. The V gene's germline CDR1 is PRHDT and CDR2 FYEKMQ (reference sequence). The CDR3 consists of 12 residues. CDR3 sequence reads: CASSLVRGGYTF. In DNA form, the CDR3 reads TGTGCCAGCAGCTTAGTCAGGGGGGGCTACACCTTC.

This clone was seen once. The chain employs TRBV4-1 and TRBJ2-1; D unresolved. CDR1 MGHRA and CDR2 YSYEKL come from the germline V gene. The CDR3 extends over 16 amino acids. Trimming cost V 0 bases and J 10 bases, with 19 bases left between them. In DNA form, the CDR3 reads TGCGCCAGCAGCCAAGAGCGGATAGGCATCTCATGGGAGCAGTTCTTC. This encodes CASSQERIGISWEQFF.

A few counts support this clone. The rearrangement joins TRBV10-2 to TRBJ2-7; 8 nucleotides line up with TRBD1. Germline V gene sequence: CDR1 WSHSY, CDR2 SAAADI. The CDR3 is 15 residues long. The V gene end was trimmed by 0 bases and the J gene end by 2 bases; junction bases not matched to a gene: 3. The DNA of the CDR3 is TGCGCCAGCAGTGAGTCAAACAGGGGGACCTACGAGCAGTACTTC. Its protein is CASSESNRGTYEQYF.

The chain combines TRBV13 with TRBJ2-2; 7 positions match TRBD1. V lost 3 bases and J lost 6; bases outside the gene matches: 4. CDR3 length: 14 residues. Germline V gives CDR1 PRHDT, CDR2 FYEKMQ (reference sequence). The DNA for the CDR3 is TGTGCCAGCAGCTTGGAACAGGGGTCCGGGGAGCTGTTTTTT. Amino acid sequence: CASSLEQGSGELFF.

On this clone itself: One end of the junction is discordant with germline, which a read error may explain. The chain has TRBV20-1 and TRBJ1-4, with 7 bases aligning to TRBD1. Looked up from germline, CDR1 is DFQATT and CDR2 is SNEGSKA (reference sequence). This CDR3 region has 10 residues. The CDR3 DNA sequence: TGCAGTGCTAGAGCGTCAGGGACAGTTTTT. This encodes CSARASGTVF.

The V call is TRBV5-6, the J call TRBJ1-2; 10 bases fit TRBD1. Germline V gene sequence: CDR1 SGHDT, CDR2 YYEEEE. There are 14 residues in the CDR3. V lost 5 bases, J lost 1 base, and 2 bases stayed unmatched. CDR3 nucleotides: TGTGCCAGCAGTTGGACAGGGGGTAACTATGGCTACACCTTC. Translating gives CASSWTGGNYGYTF.

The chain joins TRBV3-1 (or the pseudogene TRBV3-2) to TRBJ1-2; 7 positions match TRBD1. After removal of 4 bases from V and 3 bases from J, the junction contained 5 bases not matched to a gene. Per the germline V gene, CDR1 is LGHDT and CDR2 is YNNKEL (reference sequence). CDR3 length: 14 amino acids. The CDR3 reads CASSPRGNDYGYTF. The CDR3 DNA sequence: TGTGCCAGCAGCCCCAGGGGGAACGACTATGGCTACACCTTC.

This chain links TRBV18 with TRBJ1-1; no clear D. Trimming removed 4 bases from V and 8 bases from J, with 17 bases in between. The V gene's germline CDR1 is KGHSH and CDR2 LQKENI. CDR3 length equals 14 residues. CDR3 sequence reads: CASSRAGSLHEAFF. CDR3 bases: TGTGCCAGCTCACGGGCAGGATCTCTTCACGAAGCTTTCTTT.

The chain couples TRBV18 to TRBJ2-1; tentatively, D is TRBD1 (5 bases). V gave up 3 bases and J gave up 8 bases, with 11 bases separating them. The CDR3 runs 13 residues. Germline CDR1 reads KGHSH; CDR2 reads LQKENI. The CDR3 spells CASSPDTAHEQFF. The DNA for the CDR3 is TGTGCCAGCTCACCGGACACGGCCCATGAGCAGTTCTTC. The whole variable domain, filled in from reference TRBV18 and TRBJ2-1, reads NAGVMQNPRHLVRRRGQEARLRCSPMKGHSHVYWYRQLPEEGLKFMVYLQKENIIDESGMPKERFSAEFPKEGPSILRIQQVVRGDSAAYFCASSPDTAHEQFFGPGTRLTVL.

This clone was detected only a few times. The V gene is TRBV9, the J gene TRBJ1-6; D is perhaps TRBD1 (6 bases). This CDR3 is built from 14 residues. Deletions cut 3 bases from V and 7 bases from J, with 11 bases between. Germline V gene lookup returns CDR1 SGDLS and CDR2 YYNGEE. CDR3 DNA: TGTGCCAGCAGCGCACAGGGCGGCAATTCACCCCTCCACTTT. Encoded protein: CASSAQGGNSPLHF.

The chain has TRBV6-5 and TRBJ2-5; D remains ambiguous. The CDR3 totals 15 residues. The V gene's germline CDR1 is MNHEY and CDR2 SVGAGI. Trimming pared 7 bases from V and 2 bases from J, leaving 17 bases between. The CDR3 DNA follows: TGTGCCAGCACACGGGCTCTCACACTTCAAGAGACCCAGTACTTC. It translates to CASTRALTLQETQYF.

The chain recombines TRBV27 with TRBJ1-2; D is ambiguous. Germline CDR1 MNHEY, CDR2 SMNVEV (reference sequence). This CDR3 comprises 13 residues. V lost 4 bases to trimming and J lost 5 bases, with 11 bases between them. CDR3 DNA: TGTGCCAGCAGTTCAATAAAGGGATATGGCTACACCTTC. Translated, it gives CASSSIKGYGYTF.

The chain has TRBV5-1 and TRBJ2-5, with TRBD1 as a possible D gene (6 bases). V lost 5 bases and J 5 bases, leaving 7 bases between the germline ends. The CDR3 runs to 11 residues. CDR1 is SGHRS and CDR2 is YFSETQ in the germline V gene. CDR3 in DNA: TGCGCCAGCAGAGGACAGGAGACCCAGTACTTC. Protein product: CASRGQETQYF.

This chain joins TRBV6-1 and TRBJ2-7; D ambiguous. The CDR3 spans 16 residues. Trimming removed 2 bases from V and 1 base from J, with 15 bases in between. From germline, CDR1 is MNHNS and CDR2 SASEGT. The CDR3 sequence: CASSEFGVPPSYEQYF. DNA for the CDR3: TGTGCCAGCAGTGAATTTGGCGTTCCACCATCCTACGAGCAGTACTTC.

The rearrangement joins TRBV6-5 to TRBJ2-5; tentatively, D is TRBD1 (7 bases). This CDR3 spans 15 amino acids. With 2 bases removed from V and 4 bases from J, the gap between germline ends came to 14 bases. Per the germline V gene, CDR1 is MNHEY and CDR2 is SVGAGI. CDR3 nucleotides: TGTGCCAGCAGTTACACCCAGGGGGGCAGAGAGACCCAGTACTTC. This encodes CASSYTQGGRETQYF.

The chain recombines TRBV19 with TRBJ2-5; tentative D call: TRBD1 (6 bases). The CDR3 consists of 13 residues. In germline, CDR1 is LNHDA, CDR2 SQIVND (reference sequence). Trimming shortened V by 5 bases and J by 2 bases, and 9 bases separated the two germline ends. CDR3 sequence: CASSAQGQETQYF. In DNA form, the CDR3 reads TGTGCCAGTAGTGCACAGGGTCAAGAGACCCAGTACTTC.

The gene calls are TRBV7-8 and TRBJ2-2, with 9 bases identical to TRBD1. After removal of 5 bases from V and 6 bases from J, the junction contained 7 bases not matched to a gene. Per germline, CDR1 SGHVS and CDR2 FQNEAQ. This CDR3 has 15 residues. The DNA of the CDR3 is TGTGCCAGCAGCGCGGGACAGGGAATCCCCGGGGAGCTGTTTTTT. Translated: CASSAGQGIPGELFF.

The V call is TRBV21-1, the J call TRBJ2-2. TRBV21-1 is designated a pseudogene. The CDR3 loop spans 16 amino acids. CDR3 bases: TGTGCCAGCAGCAATACAGGTCGGGATAAAACCGGGGAGCTGTTTTTT. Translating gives CASSNTGRDKTGELFF.

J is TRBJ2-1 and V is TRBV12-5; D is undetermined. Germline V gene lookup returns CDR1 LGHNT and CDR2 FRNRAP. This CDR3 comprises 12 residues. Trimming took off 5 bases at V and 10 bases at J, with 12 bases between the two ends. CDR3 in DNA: TGTGCTAGTGGTAATGACCAAGTAGAGCAGTTCTTC. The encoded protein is CASGNDQVEQFF. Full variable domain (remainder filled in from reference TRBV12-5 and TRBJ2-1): DARVTQTPRHKVTEMGQEVTMRCQPILGHNTVFWYRQTMMQGLELLAYFRNRAPLDDSGMPKDRFSAEMPDATLATLKIQPSEPRDSAVYFCASGNDQVEQFFGPGTRLTVL.

The chain's CDR3 is CASSEGTGTSGNTIYF. The CDR3 coding sequence is TGTGCCAGCAGCGAGGGGACAGGGACCTCTGGAAACACCATATATTTT. This chain joins TRBV9 and TRBJ1-3; 9 bases agree with TRBD1. The germline CDR1 and CDR2 sequences are SGDLS and YYNGEE. This CDR3 contains 16 residues. V shed 3 bases and J 0 bases; nucleotides not matched to a gene: 4.